The rows below give T cell receptor beta chains drawn from one sample of a study of technical replicates of blood from four donors. The repertoire was sequenced with immunoSEQ multiplex PCR; TCRdb's copy has only in-frame clones and lacks some. The sample shows 90,000 to 100,000 clones, 90% to 97% of them seen only once. The sequencing sample was made of T cells isolated from PBMCs. The receptors stem from a human donor in good health. Both conserved end residues are part of each CDR3. D genes are given only for firm matches.

J gene | V gene | D gene | CDR3 protein
TRBJ1-2 | TRBV5-6 | NA | CASSLPDSYGYTF
TRBJ2-2 | TRBV7-3 | NA | CASSLMTGSTGELFF
TRBJ2-7 | TRBV6-5 | TRBD1 | CASSATGERDEQYF
TRBJ2-7 | TRBV29-1 | TRBD1 | CSGGGDRGHEQYF
TRBJ2-2 | TRBV2 | TRBD2 | CASCTLAAGELFF
TRBJ1-2 | TRBV7-9 | NA | CASSAIGGGPANYGYTF
TRBJ2-7 | TRBV6-5 | NA | CATVRSTYEQYF
TRBJ2-1 | TRBV19 | NA | CASSFPTPISSYNEQFF
TRBJ1-5 | TRBV4-2 | NA | CASSHGPNQPQHF
TRBJ2-5 | TRBV5-6 | TRBD2 | CASSLRPGLAAPIIVAQYF
TRBJ2-7 | TRBV9 | NA | CASSGTGYEQYF
TRBJ1-2 | TRBV30 | TRBD1 | CAWNRGGYGYTF
TRBJ2-7 | TRBV28 | NA | CASSLTGSHEQYF
TRBJ1-3 | TRBV5-4 | TRBD1 | CASSLTGGTGNTIYF
TRBJ1-1 | TRBV27 | NA | CASSLVGEDTEAFF
TRBJ2-1 | TRBV2 | TRBD2 | CASSLAGGASYNEQFF
TRBJ1-5 | TRBV28 | TRBD1 | CASGQGLANQPQHF
TRBJ2-7 | TRBV27 | TRBD2 | CASSWSGTSGYEQYF
TRBJ1-2 | TRBV15 | NA | CATSEALSYGYTF
TRBJ1-2 | TRBV6-6 | NA | CASSYEIANYGYTF
TRBJ2-1 | TRBV19 | TRBD2 | CASITSSGTNEQFF
TRBJ2-1 | TRBV25-1 | TRBD2 | CASSPMEREEQNEQFF
TRBJ2-7 | TRBV6-6 | NA | CASSYSPGIEQYF
TRBJ2-3 | TRBV19 | NA | CASSIVGADTQYF
TRBJ1-3 | TRBV15 | TRBD1 | CATSRVQGPTGTIYF
TRBJ2-7 | TRBV7-2 | NA | CASSQDSYEQYF
TRBJ2-3 | TRBV5-8 | TRBD2 | CASSWTSGITDTQYF
TRBJ1-1 | TRBV5-4 | NA | CASSLKRERTEAFF
TRBJ2-2 | TRBV10-3 | TRBD1 | CAISAQGDTGELFF
TRBJ2-7 | TRBV15 | NA | CATSPAPSYEQYF
TRBJ2-4 | TRBV19 | TRBD1 | CASSRSTGENIQYF
TRBJ2-7 | TRBV7-7 | TRBD1 | CASSLGTGSAYEQYF
TRBJ2-7 | TRBV12-5 | NA | CASGLAGGQTNYEQYF
TRBJ2-7 | TRBV14 | TRBD1 | CASGVGTASYEQYF
TRBJ2-1 | TRBV15 | NA | CATSRDLRTDTNEQFF